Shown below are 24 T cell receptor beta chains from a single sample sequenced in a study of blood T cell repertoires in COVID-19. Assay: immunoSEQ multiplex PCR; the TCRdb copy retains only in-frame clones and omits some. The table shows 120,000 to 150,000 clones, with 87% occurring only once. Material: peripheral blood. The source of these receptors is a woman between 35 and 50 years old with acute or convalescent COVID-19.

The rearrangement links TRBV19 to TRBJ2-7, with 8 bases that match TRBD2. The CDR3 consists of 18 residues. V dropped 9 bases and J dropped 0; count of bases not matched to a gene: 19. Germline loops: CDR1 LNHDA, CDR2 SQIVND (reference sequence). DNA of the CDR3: TGTGCCAGACCCCACCGGGGGGGACACTTGACCGCCTCCTACGAGCAGTACTTC. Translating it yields CARPHRGGHLTASYEQYF.

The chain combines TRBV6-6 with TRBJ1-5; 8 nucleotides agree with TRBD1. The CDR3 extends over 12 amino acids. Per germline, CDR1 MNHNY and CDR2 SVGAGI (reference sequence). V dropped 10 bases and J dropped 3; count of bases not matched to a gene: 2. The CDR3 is CATTGANQPQHF. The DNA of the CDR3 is TGTGCCACGACAGGGGCCAATCAGCCCCAGCATTTT.

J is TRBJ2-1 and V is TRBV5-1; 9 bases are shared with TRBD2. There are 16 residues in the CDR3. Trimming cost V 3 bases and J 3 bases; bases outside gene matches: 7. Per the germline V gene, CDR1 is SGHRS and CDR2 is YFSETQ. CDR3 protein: CASSSAQRGVYNEQFF. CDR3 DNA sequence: TGCGCCAGCAGCTCGGCGCAGCGGGGGGTCTACAATGAGCAGTTCTTC.

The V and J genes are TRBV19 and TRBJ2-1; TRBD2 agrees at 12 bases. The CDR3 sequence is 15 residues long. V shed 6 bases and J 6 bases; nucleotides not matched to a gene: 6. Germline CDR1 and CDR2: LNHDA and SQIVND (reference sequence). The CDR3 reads CASSLAGGPFNEQFF. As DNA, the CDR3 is TGTGCCAGTAGCCTAGCGGGGGGGCCTTTCAATGAGCAGTTCTTC.

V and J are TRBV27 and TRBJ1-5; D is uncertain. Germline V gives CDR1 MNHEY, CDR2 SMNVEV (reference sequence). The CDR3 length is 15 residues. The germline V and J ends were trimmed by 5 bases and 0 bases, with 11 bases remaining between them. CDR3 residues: CASSPDTYSNQPQHF. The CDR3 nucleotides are TGTGCCAGCAGTCCCGACACCTATAGCAATCAGCCCCAGCATTTT.

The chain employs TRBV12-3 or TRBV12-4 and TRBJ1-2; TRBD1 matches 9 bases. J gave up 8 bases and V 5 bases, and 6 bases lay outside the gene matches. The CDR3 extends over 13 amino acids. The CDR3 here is CASSTDRGQGYTF. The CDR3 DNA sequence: TGTGCCAGCAGTACGGACAGGGGCCAAGGCTACACCTTC.

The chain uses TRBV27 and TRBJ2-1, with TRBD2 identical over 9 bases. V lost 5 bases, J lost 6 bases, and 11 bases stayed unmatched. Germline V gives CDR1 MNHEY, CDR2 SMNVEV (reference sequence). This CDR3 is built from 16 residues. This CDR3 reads CASSLLASGEGNEQFF. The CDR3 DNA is TGTGCCAGCAGTCTCCTGGCTAGCGGGGAGGGCAATGAGCAGTTCTTC.

CDR3 sequence: CASSRAGNTIYF. CDR3 DNA sequence: TGTGCCAGCAGCCGAGCCGGAAACACCATATATTTT. This sequence joins TRBV3-1 (or the pseudogene TRBV3-2) and TRBJ1-3, with D unresolved. The V and J ends lost 4 bases and 4 bases respectively, with 5 bases between them. The CDR3 covers 12 residues. Germline V lookup: CDR1 LGHDT, CDR2 YNNKEL (reference sequence).

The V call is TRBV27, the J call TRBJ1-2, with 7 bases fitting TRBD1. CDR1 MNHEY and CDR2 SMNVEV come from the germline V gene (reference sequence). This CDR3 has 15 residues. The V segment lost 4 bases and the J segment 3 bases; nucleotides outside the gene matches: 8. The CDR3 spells CASSSRDSRHYGYTF. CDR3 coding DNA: TGTGCCAGCAGTTCCCGGGACAGTCGACACTATGGCTACACCTTC.

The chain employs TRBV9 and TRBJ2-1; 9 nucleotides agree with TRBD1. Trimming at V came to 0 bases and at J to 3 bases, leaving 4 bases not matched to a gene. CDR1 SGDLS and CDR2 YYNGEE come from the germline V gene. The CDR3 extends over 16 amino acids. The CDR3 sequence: CASSVEDRGVYNEQFF. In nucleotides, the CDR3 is TGTGCCAGCAGCGTAGAGGACAGGGGAGTCTACAATGAGCAGTTCTTC.

CDR3 sequence: CASSQDWFGPQHF. The CDR3 DNA reads TGTGCCAGCAGCCAAGATTGGTTCGGGCCCCAGCATTTT. The chain has TRBV3-1 (or the pseudogene TRBV3-2) and TRBJ1-5; D is uncertain. This CDR3 region has 13 residues. Germline lookup yields CDR1 LGHDT and CDR2 YNNKEL (reference sequence). The V end was cut by 0 bases, the J end by 9 bases, with 9 bases between.

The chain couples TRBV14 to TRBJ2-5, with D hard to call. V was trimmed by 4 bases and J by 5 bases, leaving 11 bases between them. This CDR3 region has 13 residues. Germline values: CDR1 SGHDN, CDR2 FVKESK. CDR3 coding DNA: TGTGCCAGCAGCCCGCTAGGTGGGGAGACCCAGTACTTC. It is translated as CASSPLGGETQYF.

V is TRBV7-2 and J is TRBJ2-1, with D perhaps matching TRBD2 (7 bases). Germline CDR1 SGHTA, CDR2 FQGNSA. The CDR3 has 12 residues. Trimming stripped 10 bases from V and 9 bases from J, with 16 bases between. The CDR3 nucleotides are TGTGCCACCTCCGAGGGGGGGCCTGAGCAGTTCTTC. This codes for CATSEGGPEQFF.

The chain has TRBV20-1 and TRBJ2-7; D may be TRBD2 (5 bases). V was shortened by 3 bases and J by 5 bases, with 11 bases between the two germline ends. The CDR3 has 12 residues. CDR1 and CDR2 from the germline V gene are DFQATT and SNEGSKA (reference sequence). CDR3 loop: CSASGGPNEQYF. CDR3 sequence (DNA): TGCAGTGCTAGTGGCGGGCCCAACGAGCAGTACTTC.

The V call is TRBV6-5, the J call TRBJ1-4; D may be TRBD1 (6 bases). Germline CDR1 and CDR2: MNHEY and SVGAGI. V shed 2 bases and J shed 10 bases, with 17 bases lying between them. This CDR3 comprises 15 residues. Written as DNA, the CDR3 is TGTGCCAGCAGTTACCAACAGGGAGGGTTAGGAAAACTGTTTTTT. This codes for CASSYQQGGLGKLFF.

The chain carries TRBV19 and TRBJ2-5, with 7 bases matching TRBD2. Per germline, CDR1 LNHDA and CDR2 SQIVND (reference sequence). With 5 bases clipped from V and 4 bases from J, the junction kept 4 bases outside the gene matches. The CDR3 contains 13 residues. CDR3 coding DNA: TGTGCCAGTAGTTCCGGGACTATAGAGACCCAGTACTTC. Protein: CASSSGTIETQYF.

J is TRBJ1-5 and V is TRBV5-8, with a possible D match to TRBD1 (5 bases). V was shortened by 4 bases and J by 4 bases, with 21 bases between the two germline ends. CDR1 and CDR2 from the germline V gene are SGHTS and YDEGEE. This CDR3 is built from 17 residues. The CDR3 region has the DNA TGTGCCAGCAGCGCCCTCGCGGGAGTCAGGGTAAATCAGCCCCAGCATTTT. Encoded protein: CASSALAGVRVNQPQHF.

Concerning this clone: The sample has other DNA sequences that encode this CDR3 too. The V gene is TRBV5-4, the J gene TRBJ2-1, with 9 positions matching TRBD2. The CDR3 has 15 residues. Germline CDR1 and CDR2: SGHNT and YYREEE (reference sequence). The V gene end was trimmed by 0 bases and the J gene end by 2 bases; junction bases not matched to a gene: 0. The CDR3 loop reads CASSLGGGAYNEQFF. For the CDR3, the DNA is TGTGCCAGCAGCTTGGGCGGGGGGGCCTACAATGAGCAGTTCTTC.

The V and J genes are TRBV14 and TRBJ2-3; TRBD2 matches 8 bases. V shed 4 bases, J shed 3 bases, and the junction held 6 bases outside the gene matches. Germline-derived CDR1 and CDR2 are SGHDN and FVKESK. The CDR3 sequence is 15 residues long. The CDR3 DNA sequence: TGTGCCAGCAGCCTCGGGGGGGCTGATACAGATACGCAGTATTTT. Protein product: CASSLGGADTDTQYF.

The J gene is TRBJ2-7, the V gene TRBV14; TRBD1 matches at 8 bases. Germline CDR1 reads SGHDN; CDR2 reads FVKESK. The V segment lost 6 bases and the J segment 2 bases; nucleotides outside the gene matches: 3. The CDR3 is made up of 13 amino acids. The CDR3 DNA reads TGTGCCAGCAGGGACAGGGATGCCTACGAGCAGTACTTC. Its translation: CASRDRDAYEQYF.

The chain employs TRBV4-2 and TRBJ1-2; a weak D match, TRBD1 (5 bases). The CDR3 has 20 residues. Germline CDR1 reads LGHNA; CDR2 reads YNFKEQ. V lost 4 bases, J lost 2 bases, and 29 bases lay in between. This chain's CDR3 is CASSPGAGGGSMLGNYGYTF. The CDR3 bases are TGTGCCAGCAGCCCCGGTGCCGGTGGGGGGTCAATGCTGGGAAACTATGGCTACACCTTC.

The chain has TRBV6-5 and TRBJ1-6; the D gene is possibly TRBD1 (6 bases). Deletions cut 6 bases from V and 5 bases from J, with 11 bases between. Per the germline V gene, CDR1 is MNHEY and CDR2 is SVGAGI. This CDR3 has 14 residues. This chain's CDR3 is CASRNRVDNSPLHF. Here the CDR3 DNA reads TGTGCCAGCAGGAACAGGGTCGATAATTCACCCCTCCACTTT.

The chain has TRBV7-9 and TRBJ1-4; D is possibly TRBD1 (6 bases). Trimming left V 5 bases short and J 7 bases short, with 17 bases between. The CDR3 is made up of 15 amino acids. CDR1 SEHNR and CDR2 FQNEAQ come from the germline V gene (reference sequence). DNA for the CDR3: TGTGCCAGCAGCGCCTGGGAGGGGGAGGGTGAAAAACTGTTTTTT. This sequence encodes CASSAWEGEGEKLFF.

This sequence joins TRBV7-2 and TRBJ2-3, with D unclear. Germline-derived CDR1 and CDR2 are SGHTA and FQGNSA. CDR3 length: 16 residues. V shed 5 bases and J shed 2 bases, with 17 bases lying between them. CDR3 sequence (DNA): TGTGCCAGCAGCCTACTCCCGAATCTGCCCACAGATACGCAGTATTTT. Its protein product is CASSLLPNLPTDTQYF.